These 21 T cell receptor beta chains were all obtained from the same sample, sequenced in a study of T cells in Graves' hyperthyroidism and ophthalmopathy. TCR beta CDR3 region amplification was performed from RNA transcripts. Carried out on the TCR CDR3, a first-round RT-PCR used the HTBI primer set. Using its own MiXCR run on the multiplex PCR reads, TCRdb lists one record per CDR3 protein. The sample includes 450,000 to 600,000 distinct CDR3 sequences, about 20% of them seen just once. The sequenced sample was blood. The source is a man in his forties or fifties with Graves' ophthalmopathy.

The rearrangement joins TRBV6-1 to TRBJ1-5; D uncertain. V lost 7 bases and J 4 bases, leaving 17 bases between the germline ends. The CDR3 totals 15 residues. Germline values: CDR1 MNHNS, CDR2 SASEGT. The chain's CDR3 is CASIPLGIPNQPQHF. CDR3 DNA sequence: TGTGCCAGCATCCCCTTGGGGATTCCTAATCAGCCCCAGCATTTT.

This clonotype was seen at least ten times. This sequence joins TRBV12-3 or TRBV12-4 and TRBJ2-7; weak D call: TRBD1 (6 bases). The CDR3 length is 12 residues. Trimming removed 6 bases at V and 12 bases at J, with 18 bases between. The chain's CDR3 is CASSPGTWKRYF. The CDR3 nucleotides read TGTGCCAGCAGCCCCGGGACATGGAAGCGGTACTTC.

This clonotype was counted between two and nine times. The CDR3 is CASSLPDSGRGSGELFF. The DNA for the CDR3 is TGTGCCAGCAGCTTACCGGATAGCGGGAGGGGGTCCGGGGAGCTGTTTTTT. The chain uses TRBV7-8 and TRBJ2-2; 11 bases map to TRBD2. This CDR3 has 17 amino acids. CDR1 and CDR2 (germline): SGHVS, FQNEAQ. V was pared by 2 bases and J by 6 bases, with 8 bases of the junction left unmatched.

The chain couples TRBV6-1 to TRBJ2-3; weak D call: TRBD1 (6 bases). The germline gives CDR1 MNHNS, CDR2 SASEGT. The CDR3 has 15 amino acids. The germline V and J ends were trimmed by 6 bases and 0 bases, with 13 bases remaining between them. The CDR3 DNA sequence: TGTGCCAGCAGCGTCCAGGGACAAAGCACAGATACGCAGTATTTT. It codes for CASSVQGQSTDTQYF.

This clonotype appeared a few times. The V gene is TRBV9, the J gene TRBJ2-7; D gene ambiguous. The CDR3 sequence is 13 residues long. Germline V gene sequence: CDR1 SGDLS, CDR2 YYNGEE. The ends were cut back, 6 bases at V and 6 bases at J, with 16 bases in the middle. Here the CDR3 reads CASKAFDLGEQYF. The CDR3 coding sequence is TGTGCCAGCAAAGCCTTCGACCTGGGCGAGCAGTACTTC.

The chain links TRBV7-6 to TRBJ2-1; D remains unclear. The CDR3 loop spans 14 amino acids. Trimming shortened V by 5 bases and J by 7 bases, and 15 bases separated the two germline ends. CDR1 is SGHVS and CDR2 is FNYEAQ in the germline V gene. CDR3 nucleotide sequence: TGTGCCAGCAGCCTCTTCGAGATAGGAAATGAGCAGTTCTTC. The encoded protein is CASSLFEIGNEQFF.

Ten or more counts support this clonotype. The rearrangement links TRBV12-3 or TRBV12-4 to TRBJ2-3; 8 bases match TRBD1. V lost 6 bases to trimming and J lost 1 base; unmatched junction nucleotides: 15. CDR3 length: 18 residues. CDR3 in amino acids: CASRVTGGTQDGTDTQYF. In DNA form, the CDR3 reads TGTGCCAGCAGGGTAACAGGGGGAACGCAGGACGGCACAGATACGCAGTATTTT.

This clonotype was found a few times. The rearrangement links TRBV9 to TRBJ2-1; TRBD1 might be the D (5 bases). V lost 4 bases and J lost 2, with 13 bases in between. The CDR3 runs 15 residues. Germline V CDR1 and CDR2: SGDLS, YYNGEE. DNA for the CDR3: TGTGCCAGCAGCTCAGAAGGGGCGACCTACAATGAGCAGTTCTTC. This gives the protein CASSSEGATYNEQFF. Combining the CDR3 with reference TRBV9 and TRBJ2-1 gives the whole variable domain DSGVTQTPKHLITATGQRVTLRCSPRSGDLSVYWYQQSLDQGLQFLIQYYNGEERAKGNILERFSAQQFPDLHSELNLSSLELGDSALYFCASSSEGATYNEQFFGPGTRLTVL.

The rearrangement joins TRBV28 to TRBJ1-2; the D is unclear. The CDR3 is 12 residues long. Germline V CDR1 and CDR2: MDHEN, SYDVKM. Trimming left V 6 bases short and J 9 bases short, with 14 bases between. CDR3 sequence reads: CASSILRDSYTF. For the CDR3, the DNA is TGTGCCAGCAGCATACTCCGGGATAGCTACACCTTC.

This sequence joins TRBV4-1 and TRBJ2-5; 9 bases agree with TRBD2. Losses at the gene ends were 3 bases for V and 4 bases for J; bases not matched to a gene: 9. The germline V gene has CDR1 MGHRA and CDR2 YSYEKL. The CDR3 contains 16 residues. The CDR3 nucleotides are TGCGCCAGCAGCCACGGGGCGGGGGGGTCCCCAGAGACCCAGTACTTC. Translation gives CASSHGAGGSPETQYF.

In its sample, this clonotype was seen a few times. This chain links TRBV13 with TRBJ2-1; 11 nucleotides align to TRBD2. The CDR3 extends over 19 amino acids. Germline V gene lookup returns CDR1 PRHDT and CDR2 FYEKMQ (reference sequence). Trimming removed 4 bases from V and 5 bases from J; junction bases left unmatched: 16. The CDR3 sequence is CASSSRLAGNVGWHNEQFF. The CDR3, as DNA: TGTGCCAGCAGCTCGCGACTAGCGGGAAACGTGGGGTGGCACAATGAGCAGTTCTTC.

This clonotype was counted between two and nine times. The CDR3 region is CASILPGPGTNNEQFF. CDR3 DNA: TGTGCCAGCATTCTACCCGGACCCGGGACCAACAATGAGCAGTTCTTC. The chain links TRBV6-1 to TRBJ2-1; D possibly uses TRBD1 or TRBD2 (5 bases each). CDR1 is MNHNS, CDR2 SASEGT, per germline. The CDR3 contains 16 residues. Trimming took 7 bases from V and 5 from J, leaving 21 bases between them.

This clonotype was recorded at least ten times. The chain uses TRBV7-8 and TRBJ2-5; the D gene is possibly TRBD1 (5 bases). This CDR3 spans 14 amino acids. The V end lost 5 bases, the J end lost 2 bases, and 12 bases lay between the germline ends. CDR1 and CDR2 (germline): SGHVS, FQNEAQ. For the CDR3, the DNA is TGTGCCAGCAGCCTACAGGTTCGGCAAGAGACCCAGTACTTC. This encodes CASSLQVRQETQYF.

The chain recombines TRBV10-3 with TRBJ2-7; no definite D call. Trimming left V 4 bases short and J 3 bases short, with 10 bases between. In germline, CDR1 is ENHRY, CDR2 SYGVKD. The CDR3 is made up of 13 amino acids. CDR3 loop: CAISARQDYEQYF. In nucleotides, the CDR3 is TGTGCCATCAGTGCAAGGCAGGACTACGAGCAGTACTTC.

There are many counts of this clonotype. J is TRBJ2-3 and V is TRBV18; D is unresolved. Germline CDR1 is KGHSH and CDR2 is LQKENI. The length of the CDR3 is 13 residues. V was clipped by 3 bases and J by 1 base, with 5 bases between them. Here the CDR3 reads CASSPDRTDTQYF. The CDR3 DNA reads TGTGCCAGCTCACCGGACCGCACAGATACGCAGTATTTT.

This clonotype was seen a handful of times. A read error may be the cause here, since a much bigger clone is one base away. The V gene is TRBV6-2 or TRBV6-3, the J gene TRBJ2-2; 11 positions agree with TRBD1. Germline values: CDR1 MNHEY, CDR2 SVGEGT. V lost 6 bases and J lost 4; bases outside the gene matches: 1. The CDR3 is made up of 14 amino acids. The CDR3 DNA is TGTGCCAGCAGGGGACAGGGGGGCACCGGGGAGCTGTTTTTT. It specifies CASRGQGGTGELFF.

This clonotype was picked up a small number of times. The chain carries TRBV7-9 and TRBJ1-1; no reliable D call. The CDR3 has 13 amino acids. Trimming removed 5 bases from V and 7 bases from J, with 14 bases in between. From germline, CDR1 is SEHNR and CDR2 FQNEAQ (reference sequence). DNA for the CDR3: TGTGCCAGCAGCCCCTGGAGGGCGGTTGAAGCTTTCTTT. Translated, it gives CASSPWRAVEAFF.

The chain recombines TRBV4-3 with TRBJ2-5; D perhaps matches TRBD1 (6 bases). Germline assignment: CDR1 LGHNA and CDR2 YSLEER. This CDR3 spans 16 amino acids. Trimming removed 0 bases at V and 4 bases at J, with 15 bases between. The CDR3, as DNA: TGCGCCAGCAGCCAAGATATCGCACAGGGAAGAGAGACCCAGTACTTC. As protein: CASSQDIAQGRETQYF.

Only a few counts were recorded for this clonotype. The chain is built from TRBV27 and TRBJ2-1, with D uncertain. The CDR3 is made up of 11 amino acids. Looked up from germline, CDR1 is MNHEY and CDR2 is SMNVEV (reference sequence). V lost 5 bases and J lost 7, with 6 bases in between. CDR3 DNA: TGTGCCAGCAGTGAAAAAAATGAGCAGTTCTTC. Translating it yields CASSEKNEQFF.

This clonotype was seen many times. The rearrangement uses TRBV7-9 and TRBJ2-5; no firm D call. The V and J ends lost 6 bases and 5 bases respectively, with 16 bases between them. In germline, CDR1 is SEHNR, CDR2 FQNEAQ (reference sequence). The CDR3 is 14 residues long. Written as DNA, the CDR3 is TGTGCCAGCAGTTTACTCGGAGTCGGGGAGACCCAGTACTTC. Translation gives CASSLLGVGETQYF.

DNA for the CDR3: TGCAGTGCCGGCCGGGGGGAGCAGTACTTC. It yields the protein CSAGRGEQYF. The rearrangement links TRBV20-1 to TRBJ2-7, with D possibly TRBD2 on 6 matching bases. Germline V gene sequence: CDR1 DFQATT, CDR2 SNEGSKA (reference sequence). V was trimmed by 6 bases and J by 7 bases, leaving 10 bases between them. This CDR3 has 10 amino acids.